Below, 14 T cell receptor beta chains from the same sample are listed, as sequenced in a study of T cell clonality in common variable immunodeficiency. TCRdb's copy holds only in-frame clones and misses some; the assay was immunoSEQ multiplex PCR. The profile covers around 45,000 clones, none occurring a single time. The sequencing sample was made of peripheral blood mononuclear cells. These receptors all come from a person between 18 and 70 years old in good health.

This clone was observed at least ten times. The read ends 3 residues before the CDR3 terminus; that terminus is restored from the germline J gene. J is TRBJ1-1 and V is TRBV2; no reliable D call. V shed 5 bases and J shed 4 bases, with 11 bases lying between them. CDR3 length: 13 amino acids. Looked up from germline, CDR1 is SNHLY and CDR2 is FYNNEI. The covered CDR3 bases are TGTGCCAGCAGTCCCGAGAGCGGCACTGAA. Its translation is CASSPESGTE. The whole CDR3 reads CASSPESGTEAFF.

This clone was picked up many times. The read stops 3 residues short of the end of the CDR3; the missing end is completed from the germline J gene. The V call is TRBV20-1, the J call TRBJ2-7; tentatively, D is TRBD1 (6 bases). V shed 6 bases and J shed 0 bases, with 12 bases lying between them. The CDR3 runs to 13 residues. Germline V gene sequence: CDR1 DFQATT, CDR2 SNEGSKA (reference sequence). The CDR3 sequence is CSAPRTASYEQYF. The part of the CDR3 DNA that was read is TGCAGTGCCCCTCGGACAGCCTCCTACGAG.

This clone was counted many times. The observed sequence ends 3 residues before the CDR3 terminus, with the missing tail filled in from the germline J gene. The chain employs TRBV5-4 and TRBJ2-1; tentative D call: TRBD1 (6 bases). CDR3 length equals 15 residues. CDR1 SGHNT and CDR2 YYREEE come from the germline V gene (reference sequence). Between the trimmed V and J ends, which lost 2 bases and 8 bases, there was a span of 17 bases. The covered CDR3 bases are TGTGCCAGCAGCTTACTGGGTGGGACATTAGATGAG. This codes for CASSLLGGTLDE. The entire CDR3 is CASSLLGGTLDEQFF.

Many counts were recorded for this clone. The read terminates 3 residues ahead of where the CDR3 ends, so the germline J gene completes it. J is TRBJ2-5 and V is TRBV7-2, with 7 nucleotides matching TRBD1. CDR3 length: 15 amino acids. Germline trimming cut 6 bases from V and 5 bases from J; bases unmatched to any gene: 12. Looked up from germline, CDR1 is SGHTA and CDR2 is FQGNSA. The CDR3 sequence: CASRIDRDPRETQYF. The covered CDR3 bases are TGTGCCAGCAGGATAGACAGGGACCCCAGGGAGACC.

There are many counts of this clone. The read comes to an end 3 residues before the CDR3 does, leaving the germline J gene to fill in the end. The rearrangement uses TRBV10-3 and TRBJ1-5; D is unresolved. The V gene lost 4 bases and the J gene lost 1 base, with 8 bases spanning the gap. The CDR3 totals 14 residues. Germline CDR1 and CDR2: ENHRY and SYGVKD. The sequenced CDR3 bases are TGTGCCATCAGTGCCCAGTGGAGCAATCAGCCC. Protein product: CAISAQWSNQP. The CDR3, in full, reads CAISAQWSNQPQHF.

This clone was recorded at least ten times. The CDR3 loop reads CASTTGQGLSPLHF. The covered CDR3 bases are TGTGCCAGTACCACTGGACAGGGGCTTTCACCC. The chain employs TRBV19 and TRBJ1-6; 9 nucleotides match TRBD1. The CDR3 is cut off 3 residues early in the read; its end comes from the germline J gene. Trimming took 7 bases from V and 9 from J; bases not matched to a gene: 7. The CDR3 length is 14 residues. Germline CDR1 is LNHDA and CDR2 is SQIVND (reference sequence).

This clone was counted many times. The missing CDR3 end, 3 residues past where the read stops, is filled in from the germline J gene. The chain recombines TRBV12-3 or TRBV12-4 with TRBJ2-1; a weak D match, TRBD1 (6 bases). Trimming took off 4 bases at V and 9 bases at J, with 16 bases between the two ends. The CDR3 runs to 14 residues. The CDR3 loop is CASSSLRAGAEQFF. The part of the CDR3 DNA that was read is TGTGCCAGCAGTTCACTGAGGGCAGGGGCTGAG.

There are many counts of this clone. The read ends 3 residues early relative to the CDR3; the germline J gene fills the gap. V is TRBV5-4 and J is TRBJ2-1, with D maybe TRBD2 (6 bases). From germline, CDR1 is SGHNT and CDR2 YYREEE (reference sequence). CDR3 size: 14 residues. The V end was cut by 4 bases, the J end by 6 bases, with 14 bases between. The CDR3 bases that were read are TGTGCCAGCAGCGTCCCCGGGGGTAGCAATGAG. As protein: CASSVPGGSNE. The whole CDR3 sequence is CASSVPGGSNEQFF.

This clone was counted ten times or more. The CDR3 end is not reached by the read, which stops 3 residues before it; the germline J gene fills it in. The chain has TRBV2 and TRBJ2-3; 7 bases align to TRBD2. Germline V gene lookup returns CDR1 SNHLY and CDR2 FYNNEI. The CDR3 spans 15 residues. V lost 7 bases to trimming and J lost 4 bases; unmatched junction nucleotides: 11. The sequenced part of the CDR3 DNA is TGTGCCAGCACCCCGGGGTTGGGGGGGGCAGATACG. The encoded protein is CASTPGLGGADT. The whole CDR3 protein is CASTPGLGGADTQYF.

This clone was detected ten times or more. With the read ending 3 residues before the CDR3 end, the germline J gene is used to fill in that end. The gene calls are TRBV20-1 and TRBJ2-3, with 10 bases fitting TRBD2. The V gene's germline CDR1 is DFQATT and CDR2 SNEGSKA (reference sequence). The CDR3 consists of 15 residues. The V and J ends lost 5 bases and 5 bases, in that order; junction bases with no gene match: 10. CDR3 bases read: TGCAGTGCTGGGGATAGCGGGAGGTCTCAAGATACG. Amino acid sequence: CSAGDSGRSQDT. From start to end, the CDR3 is CSAGDSGRSQDTQYF.

Ten or more counts support this clone. The missing CDR3 end, 3 residues past where the read stops, is filled in from the germline J gene. The genes are TRBV6-2 or TRBV6-3 and TRBJ2-1; TRBD2 matches at 8 bases. V dropped 0 bases and J dropped 8; count of bases not matched to a gene: 9. Germline V gives CDR1 MNHEY, CDR2 SVGEGT. CDR3 length: 16 residues. The CDR3 bases that were read are TGTGCCAGCAGTTACTCAGCGGGGGTGGCCACAGATGAG. It translates to CASSYSAGVATDE. The full CDR3 protein reads CASSYSAGVATDEQFF.

By its share, this clone is medium-sized. The read gets to within 3 residues of the CDR3 end, and the germline J gene fills in the rest. The V call is TRBV6-2 or TRBV6-3, the J call TRBJ2-2; D call uncertain. The V end lost 0 bases, the J end lost 2 bases, and 4 bases lay between the germline ends. The CDR3 sequence is 14 residues long. From germline, CDR1 is MNHEY and CDR2 SVGEGT. CDR3 DNA, as far as it was read: TGTGCCAGCAGTTACTCGTCAAACACCGGGGAG. Its protein product is CASSYSSNTGE. The entire CDR3 sequence reads CASSYSSNTGELFF.

In this sample, this clone turned up a few times. Only one base separates this from a far larger clonotype, so it likely reflects a read error. The CDR3 goes on 3 residues after the read ends, and that part is filled in from the germline J gene. The rearrangement links TRBV30 to TRBJ1-1, with TRBD1 as a possible D gene (5 bases). Germline lookup yields CDR1 GTSNPN and CDR2 SVGIG (reference sequence). The V and J ends lost 5 bases and 0 bases respectively, with 10 bases between them. This CDR3 is 13 amino acids long. The CDR3 here is CAWGKDMNTEAFF. The part of the CDR3 DNA that was read is TGTGCCTGGGGTAAGGACATGAACACTGAA.

At least ten counts were recorded for this clone. With the read ending 3 residues before the CDR3 end, the germline J gene is used to fill in that end. V and J are TRBV19 and TRBJ2-4; the match to TRBD2 covers 12 bases. CDR1 and CDR2 from the germline V gene are LNHDA and SQIVND (reference sequence). The CDR3 extends over 19 amino acids. The V gene end was trimmed by 8 bases and the J gene end by 1 base; junction bases not matched to a gene: 15. CDR3 amino acids: CASSPWGLAGGYAKNIQYF. The DNA read from the CDR3 is TGTGCCAGTTCCCCCTGGGGGCTAGCGGGGGGGTACGCCAAAAACATT.